The clone carrying this TCR beta chain appeared many times. The sample is drawn from a study of Graves' ophthalmopathy and Graves' hyperthyroidism. Pregnant or lactating patients and those with other autoimmune diseases or uncontrolled infections were excluded. For repertoire sequencing, the TCR beta CDR3 regions were amplified from RNA transcripts. Investigators did first-round RT-PCR with HTBI primers, then second-round multiplex PCR. TCRdb reanalysed the multiplex PCR reads using MiXCR and keeps one entry per CDR3 protein. The repertoire holds a few hundred thousand distinct CDR3 sequences, with about 15% as singletons. The germline V gene has CDR1 ENHRY and CDR2 SYGVKD. The CDR3 runs to 13 residues. The V end was cut by 3 bases, the J end by 0 bases, with 5 bases between.

The V gene is TRBV10-3, the J gene TRBJ1-1; D unclear. This TCR was recovered from an adult woman with stable Graves' hyperthyroidism. Material: peripheral blood. CDR3 protein: CAISDKMNTEAFF. In DNA form, the CDR3 reads TGTGCCATCAGTGACAAAATGAACACTGAAGCTTTCTTT.